This paragraph covers one T cell receptor (beta chain) sequence. V gave up 5 bases and J gave up 0 bases, with 13 bases separating them. The germline V gene encodes CDR1 SEHNR and CDR2 FQNEAQ (reference sequence). The CDR3 spans 16 residues. This entry comes from a study of blood T cell repertoires in COVID-19. Per the study methods: Reference gene primer amplification gave estimated nucleated cell counts. Data came from immunoSEQ multiplex PCR; TCRdb stores just in-frame clones and leaves some out. The V and J calls and the clone size are those of that table, but D and trimming were determined from the DNA. The sample records about 280,000 clones, less than 90% being singletons. Seattle enrolled patients during active infection and tracked them longitudinally.

The chain combines TRBV7-9 with TRBJ2-2; D might be TRBD2 (6 bases). The sequence came from a woman aged 70-85 years with COVID-19, enrolled during active disease. Material for sequencing was peripheral blood. The CDR3 bases are TGTGCCAGCAGCATCCGGAGGGCGGCGAACACCGGGGAGCTGTTTTTT. Translation: CASSIRRAANTGELFF.